These 7 T cell receptor beta chains originate from one sample sequenced in a study of T cell changes during pregnancy in multiple sclerosis. Produced via immunoSEQ multiplex PCR; TCRdb's table is partial and in-frame only. The sample shows tens of thousands of clones, about 92% of them seen only once. This specimen consisted of peripheral blood, obtained in the third trimester of pregnancy. These receptors were obtained from a female donor in good health, enrolled as a control in a pregnancy study.

The chain couples TRBV20-1 to TRBJ1-1; TRBD1 is a possible D gene (5 bases). There are 11 residues in the CDR3. Germline V gene lookup returns CDR1 DFQATT and CDR2 SNEGSKA (reference sequence). Trimming shortened V by 5 bases and J by 10 bases, and 14 bases separated the two germline ends. DNA for the CDR3: TGCAGTGCTCCAAAGGGAGGGGTAGCTTTCTTT. Protein: CSAPKGGVAFF.

V is TRBV28 and J is TRBJ2-7; no definite D call. V was pared by 5 bases and J by 4 bases, with 9 bases between. CDR1 and CDR2 from the germline V gene are MDHEN and SYDVKM. The CDR3 contains 12 residues. In DNA form, the CDR3 reads TGTGCCAGCAGTCTCCGAGAATACGAGCAGTACTTC. Protein sequence: CASSLREYEQYF.

The chain combines TRBV11-3 with TRBJ1-1; unclear D gene. The CDR3 consists of 14 residues. The germline CDR1 and CDR2 sequences are SGHNT and YENEEA. V was shortened by 3 bases and J by 1 base, with 9 bases between the two germline ends. CDR3 amino acids: CASSFRGSNTEAFF. As DNA, the CDR3 is TGTGCCAGCAGCTTTCGAGGATCGAACACTGAAGCTTTCTTT.

This clone came up once. This chain links TRBV7-9 with TRBJ1-1; no firm D call. With 5 bases removed from V and 1 base from J, the gap between germline ends came to 14 bases. The CDR3 has 15 residues. Germline lookup yields CDR1 SEHNR and CDR2 FQNEAQ (reference sequence). The CDR3: CASSPSRGRNTEAFF. The CDR3 nucleotides read TGTGCCAGCAGCCCTAGCCGGGGTAGGAACACTGAAGCTTTCTTT.

This chain joins TRBV28 and TRBJ1-3; D call uncertain. V gave up 10 bases and J gave up 0 bases, with 19 bases separating them. The germline V gene has CDR1 MDHEN and CDR2 SYDVKM. This CDR3 is built from 16 residues. The CDR3 nucleotides are TGTGCCACCTACACCCCCGAGGCGGGCTCTGGAAACACCATATATTTT. Its translation is CATYTPEAGSGNTIYF.

This chain joins TRBV5-5 and TRBJ2-7; TRBD2 is a possible D gene (5 bases). V was pared by 0 bases and J by 0 bases, with 7 bases between. The CDR3 extends over 14 amino acids. The V gene's germline CDR1 is SGHKS and CDR2 YYEKEE (reference sequence). CDR3: CASSLGLNSYEQYF. CDR3 sequence (DNA): TGTGCCAGCAGCTTGGGACTAAACTCCTACGAGCAGTACTTC.

This clone was seen once. The V gene is TRBV5-1, the J gene TRBJ2-2, with D maybe TRBD2 (5 bases). Trimming removed 0 bases from V and 5 bases from J, with 8 bases in between. From germline, CDR1 is SGHRS and CDR2 YFSETQ. This CDR3 has 14 residues. The CDR3 spells CASSLARVTGELFF. The CDR3, as DNA: TGCGCCAGCAGCTTGGCGAGGGTGACCGGGGAGCTGTTTTTT.